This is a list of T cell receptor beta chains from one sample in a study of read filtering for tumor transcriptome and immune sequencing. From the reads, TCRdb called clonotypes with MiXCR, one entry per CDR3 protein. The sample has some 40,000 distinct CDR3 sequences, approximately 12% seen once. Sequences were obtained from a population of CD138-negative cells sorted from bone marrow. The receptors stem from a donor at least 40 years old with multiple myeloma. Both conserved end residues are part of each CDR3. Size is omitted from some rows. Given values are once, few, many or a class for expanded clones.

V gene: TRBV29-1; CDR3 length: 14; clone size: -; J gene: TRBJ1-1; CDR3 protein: CSARGDRDNTEAFF
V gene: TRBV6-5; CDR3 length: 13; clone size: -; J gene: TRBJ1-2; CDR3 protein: CASSYSTGHGYTF
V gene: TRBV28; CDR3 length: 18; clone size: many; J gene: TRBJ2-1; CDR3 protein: CASSFLGASVRGDNEQFF
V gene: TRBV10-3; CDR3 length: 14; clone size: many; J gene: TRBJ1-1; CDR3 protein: CAISYSTGNTEAFF
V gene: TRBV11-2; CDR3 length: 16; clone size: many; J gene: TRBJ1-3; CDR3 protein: CASSLHHGRSGNTIYF
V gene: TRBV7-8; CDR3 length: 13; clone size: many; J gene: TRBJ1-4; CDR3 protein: CASSSGHFEKLFF
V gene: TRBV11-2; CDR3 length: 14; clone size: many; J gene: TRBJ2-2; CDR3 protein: CASSLGRTTGELFF
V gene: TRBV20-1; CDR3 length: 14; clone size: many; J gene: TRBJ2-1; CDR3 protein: CSAIPGHLIYEQFF
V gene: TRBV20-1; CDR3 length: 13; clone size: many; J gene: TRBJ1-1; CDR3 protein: CSVGGGGNTEAFF
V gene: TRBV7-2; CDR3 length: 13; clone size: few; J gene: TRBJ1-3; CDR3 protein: CASSLQGGNTIYF
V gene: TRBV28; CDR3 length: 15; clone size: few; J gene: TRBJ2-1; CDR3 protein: CASSPGTVSYNEQFF
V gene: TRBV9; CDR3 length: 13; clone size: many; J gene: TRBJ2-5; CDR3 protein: CASSVDGAETQYF
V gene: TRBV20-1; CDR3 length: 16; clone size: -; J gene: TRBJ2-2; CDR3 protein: CSARDIARGDTGEPFF
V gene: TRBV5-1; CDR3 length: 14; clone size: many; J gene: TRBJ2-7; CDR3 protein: CASSLEGGTYEQYF
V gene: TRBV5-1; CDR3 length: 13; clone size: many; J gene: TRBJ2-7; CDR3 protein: CASSQGALGEQYF
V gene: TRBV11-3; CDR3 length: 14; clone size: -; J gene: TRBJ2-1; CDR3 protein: CASSLPPEYNEQFF
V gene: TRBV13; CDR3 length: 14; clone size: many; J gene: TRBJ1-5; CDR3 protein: CASSLGRSGQPQHF
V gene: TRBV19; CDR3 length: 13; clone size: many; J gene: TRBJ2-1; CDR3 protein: CASSFRQYNEQFF
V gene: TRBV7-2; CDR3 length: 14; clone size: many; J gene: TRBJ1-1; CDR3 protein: CASSLRVMNTEAFF
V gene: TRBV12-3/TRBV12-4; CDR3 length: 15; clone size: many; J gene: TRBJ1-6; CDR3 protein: CASSSSGTGVTPLHF
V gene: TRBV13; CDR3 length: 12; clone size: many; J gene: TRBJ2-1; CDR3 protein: CASSYRSDEQFF
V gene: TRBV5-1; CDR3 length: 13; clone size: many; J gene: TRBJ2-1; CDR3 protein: CASSTDRGNEQFF
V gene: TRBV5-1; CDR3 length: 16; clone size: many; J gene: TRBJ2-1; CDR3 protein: CASSPGRGLAVNEQFF
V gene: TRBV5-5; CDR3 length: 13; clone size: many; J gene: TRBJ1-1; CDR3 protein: CASSLEWGGAAFF
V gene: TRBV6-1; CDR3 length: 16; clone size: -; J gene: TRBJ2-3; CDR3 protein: CASRTERTPSTDTQYF